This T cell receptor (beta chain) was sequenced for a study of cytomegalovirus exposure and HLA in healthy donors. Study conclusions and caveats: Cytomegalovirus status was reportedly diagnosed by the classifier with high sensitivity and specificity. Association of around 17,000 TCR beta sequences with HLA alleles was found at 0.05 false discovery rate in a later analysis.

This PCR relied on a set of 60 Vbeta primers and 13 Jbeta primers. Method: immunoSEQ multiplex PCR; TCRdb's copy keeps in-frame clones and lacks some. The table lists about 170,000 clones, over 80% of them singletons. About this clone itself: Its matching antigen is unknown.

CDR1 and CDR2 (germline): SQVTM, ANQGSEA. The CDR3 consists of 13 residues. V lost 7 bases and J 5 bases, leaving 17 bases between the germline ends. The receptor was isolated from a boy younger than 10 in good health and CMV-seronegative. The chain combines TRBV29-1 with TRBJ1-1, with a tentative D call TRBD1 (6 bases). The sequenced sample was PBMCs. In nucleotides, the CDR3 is TGCAGCGGGCAAACAGGGTATCGGACTGAAGCTTTCTTT. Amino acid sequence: CSGQTGYRTEAFF.